What follows describes a single T cell receptor beta chain. Generated by immunoSEQ multiplex PCR, the TCRdb table keeps only in-frame clones and is missing some. The data contain roughly 33,000 clones, around 80% of them singletons. The data were obtained in a study of T cells in tumors after PD-1 blockade. CDR3 length equals 14 residues. The germline gives CDR1 PRHDT, CDR2 FYEKMQ (reference sequence). The V gene end was trimmed by 6 bases and the J gene end by 5 bases; junction bases not matched to a gene: 2. This sequence was found in a human donor with basal cell carcinoma. The chain carries TRBV13 and TRBJ1-6; TRBD1 agrees at 9 bases. This specimen consisted of PBMCs, obtained before anti-PD-1 treatment. CDR3 nucleotides: TGTGCCAGCAGGCGGACAGGGGATAATTCACCCCTCCACTTT. Translated, it gives CASRRTGDNSPLHF.